This TCR beta chain was recorded in a study of shared clonotypes between healthy human individuals. Findings of the study overall: The study found about 5.1% of naive CD4 clonotypes shared across a handful of donors. Clonotypes not shared had lower generation probabilities than those common to all four donors.

The authors split each subset's genomic DNA evenly across several immunoSEQ plates. The table came from immunoSEQ multiplex PCR; TCRdb's copy has only in-frame clones and leaves some out. This sample yields about 2,500,000 clones, of which approximately 90% are seen a single time; 0.13% to 0.15% belongs to the top ten. About this clone itself: Its target is unknown.

CDR1 is MDHEN, CDR2 SYDVKM, per germline. V lost 2 bases and J lost 2, with 13 bases in between. The CDR3 totals 16 residues. The sequencing sample was made of naive CD4+ T cells sorted from blood. The sample's subset: CD45RA+ positively selected. The gene calls are TRBV28 and TRBJ1-5, with a weak D call TRBD1 (5 bases). This sequence was found in a man younger than 30 in good health. Here the CDR3 DNA reads TGTGCCAGCAGTTTACGGCGGGGCGGGGGCAATCAGCCCCAGCATTTT. As protein: CASSLRRGGGNQPQHF.